The next 32 T cell receptor beta chains were all read from a single sample in a study of T cell repertoires in cytomegalovirus infection. Their recognized antigens are unknown. TCRdb itself ran the reads through MiXCR, one entry per CDR3 protein. The table records around 770,000 distinct CDR3 sequences, about 27% of them present only once. The sequencing here drew on cultured CD8+ T cells from PBMCs, taken from culture after CMV antigen stimulation. The source is a human donor in good health (CMV status not recorded). Some clones in this sample may be carry-over from other donors' samples.

The V call is TRBV14, the J call TRBJ2-3; D is unclear. CDR3 length: 17 residues. The ends were cut back, 0 bases at V and 2 bases at J, with 15 bases in the middle. CDR1 and CDR2 (germline): SGHDN, FVKESK. The CDR3 DNA follows: TGTGCCAGCAGCCAAGAAGGCCACCTTACCCCCACAGATACGCAGTATTTT. This codes for CASSQEGHLTPTDTQYF.

Points on this clonotype: Compared with germline, one end of the junction differs, possibly owing to a read error. The chain links TRBV19 to TRBJ2-1, with TRBD1 matching 9 bases. Germline assignment: CDR1 LNHDA and CDR2 SQIVND (reference sequence). CDR3 size: 16 residues. The CDR3 loop is CASSITGTGRINEQSF. The CDR3 coding sequence is TGTGCCAGTAGTATTACCGGGACAGGGAGAATCAATGAGCAGTCCTTC.

A few counts support this clonotype. V and J are TRBV4-2 and TRBJ2-3; TRBD2 is a possible D gene (6 bases). Trimming took off 1 base at V and 2 bases at J, with 10 bases between the two ends. Looked up from germline, CDR1 is LGHNA and CDR2 is YNFKEQ. The CDR3 runs 15 residues. Written as DNA, the CDR3 is TGTGCCAGCAGCCAAGGGCTAGCGAACACAGATACGCAGTATTTT. Translation gives CASSQGLANTDTQYF.

This clonotype was picked up many times. The chain couples TRBV4-1 to TRBJ1-5; D call uncertain. Trimming shortened V by 3 bases and J by 2 bases, and 11 bases separated the two germline ends. CDR3 size: 15 residues. Germline lookup yields CDR1 MGHRA and CDR2 YSYEKL. CDR3 sequence (DNA): TGCGCCAGCAGCCAGGGGTCCCATGGCAATCAGCCCCAGCATTTT. Encoded protein: CASSQGSHGNQPQHF.

This sequence joins TRBV5-1 and TRBJ1-2; tentative D call: TRBD1 (5 bases). The V and J ends lost 3 bases and 8 bases respectively, with 23 bases between them. Per the germline V gene, CDR1 is SGHRS and CDR2 is YFSETQ. This CDR3 comprises 16 residues. CDR3 amino acids: CASSSGPGKDRSGYTF. CDR3 sequence (DNA): TGCGCCAGCAGCTCGGGACCGGGGAAGGATCGATCGGGCTACACCTTC.

The chain is built from TRBV6-6 and TRBJ2-1; either TRBD1 or TRBD2 may fit D (5 bases each). Germline V lookup: CDR1 MNHNY, CDR2 SVGAGI (reference sequence). CDR3 length: 15 residues. With 6 bases removed from V and 4 bases from J, the gap between germline ends came to 16 bases. This chain's CDR3 is CASRGDHDGYNEQFF. CDR3 DNA: TGTGCCAGCAGAGGGGACCACGACGGATACAATGAGCAGTTCTTC.

The chain carries TRBV4-1 and TRBJ2-4, with 8 bases that match TRBD2. V lost 5 bases and J lost 2; bases outside the gene matches: 5. The CDR3 loop spans 15 amino acids. From germline, CDR1 is MGHRA and CDR2 YSYEKL. The CDR3 nucleotides read TGCGCCAGCAGCTTTAGCGGGGACCCCAAAAACATTCAGTACTTC. Its translation: CASSFSGDPKNIQYF.

The chain couples TRBV20-1 to TRBJ2-7; 9 bases are a match to TRBD1. J was trimmed by 5 bases and V by 1 base; bases with no gene match: 6. The germline gives CDR1 DFQATT, CDR2 SNEGSKA (reference sequence). The CDR3 loop spans 14 amino acids. In DNA form, the CDR3 reads TGCAGTGCTAGAGGGGACAGGGCCTTCGACGAGCAGTACGTC. It codes for CSARGDRAFDEQYV.

The V gene is TRBV2, the J gene TRBJ2-7; D gene uncertain. The V gene lost 7 bases and the J gene lost 2 bases, with 15 bases spanning the gap. Germline CDR1 is SNHLY and CDR2 is FYNNEI. CDR3 length: 14 amino acids. The CDR3 sequence: CASTRMVDPYEQYF. CDR3 in DNA: TGTGCCAGCACCCGAATGGTGGACCCCTACGAGCAGTACTTC. The complete variable domain, with remaining parts taken from reference TRBV2 and TRBJ2-7, reads EPEVTQTPSHQVTQMGQEVILRCVPISNHLYFYWYRQILGQKVEFLVSFYNNEISEKSEIFDDQFSVERPDGSNFTLKIRSTKLEDSAMYFCASTRMVDPYEQYFGPGTRLTVT.

A note on this clonotype: Compared with germline, one end of the junction differs, possibly owing to a read error. The V and J genes are TRBV19 and TRBJ1-1, with TRBD1 as a possible D gene (5 bases). The CDR3 has 15 amino acids. Germline V gene lookup returns CDR1 LNHDA and CDR2 SQIVND (reference sequence). The CDR3 nucleotides are TGTGCCAGTAGTATAGACGGCAGGGTGGGCACTGAAGCTATCTTT. Its protein product is CASSIDGRVGTEAIF.

This clonotype was counted many times. The DNA for the CDR3 is TGTGCCAGCAGCTTGGATACCCCGGGACTAGCGGACTTGGGCTGGTCCGGGGAGCTGTTTTTT. This codes for CASSLDTPGLADLGWSGELFF. The chain joins TRBV5-6 to TRBJ2-2; 11 bases match TRBD2. Germline V gene lookup returns CDR1 SGHDT and CDR2 YYEEEE. J lost 6 bases, V lost 0 bases, and 19 bases had no gene match. The CDR3 is 21 amino acids. The variable domain in full, completed from reference TRBV5-6 and TRBJ2-2, reads DAGVTQSPTHLIKTRGQQVTLRCSPKSGHDTVSWYQQALGQGPQFIFQYYEEEERQRGNFPDRFSGHQFPNYSSELNVNALLLGDSALYLCASSLDTPGLADLGWSGELFFGEGSRLTVL.

This sequence joins TRBV7-9 and TRBJ2-7; 9 positions match TRBD2. V lost 1 base and J lost 5; bases outside the gene matches: 9. Germline V gene sequence: CDR1 SEHNR, CDR2 FQNEAQ (reference sequence). This CDR3 is 16 amino acids long. The CDR3 nucleotides are TGTGCCAGCAGCTTAGGGTCTGGCGGGGGGGCCGACGAGCAGTACTTC. This gives the protein CASSLGSGGGADEQYF.

In its sample, this clonotype was seen a few times. The DNA of the CDR3 is TGTGCCAGCAGTTCCTCGTATAACGGCACAGATACGCAGTATTTT. Protein sequence: CASSSSYNGTDTQYF. The rearrangement uses TRBV12-3 or TRBV12-4 and TRBJ2-3; the D is unclear. The CDR3 length is 15 residues. V was trimmed by 4 bases and J by 1 base, leaving 12 bases between them.

This clonotype was observed a handful of times. V and J are TRBV2 and TRBJ1-2, with no clear D. CDR3 length equals 17 residues. Germline values: CDR1 SNHLY, CDR2 FYNNEI. V was clipped by 4 bases and J by 0 bases, with 18 bases between them. CDR3 protein: CASSGVDHPESNYGYTF. DNA for the CDR3: TGTGCCAGCAGTGGAGTGGACCATCCCGAATCTAACTATGGCTACACCTTC.

The V gene is TRBV6-4, the J gene TRBJ2-7; D assignment may be TRBD1 or TRBD2 (7 bases each). Trimming cost V 10 bases and J 3 bases, with 22 bases left between them. The CDR3 totals 15 residues. Germline V CDR1 and CDR2: MRHNA, SNTAGT. Written as DNA, the CDR3 is TGTGCCAACGCATCCCCGGGACAGCGGGGCTACGAGCAGTACGTC. It is translated as CANASPGQRGYEQYV.

This clonotype showed up just once. The rearrangement joins TRBV10-3 to TRBJ1-1; unclear D gene. CDR1 is ENHRY and CDR2 is SYGVKD in the germline V gene. The germline V and J ends were trimmed by 7 bases and 1 base, with 10 bases remaining between them. CDR3 length: 13 amino acids. This CDR3 reads CAIKLEKNTEAFF. DNA of the CDR3: TGTGCCATCAAGTTAGAGAAGAACACTGAAGCTTTCTTT.

This clonotype was counted only a few times. V and J are TRBV7-2 and TRBJ1-2, with D unclear. The CDR3 covers 19 residues. V lost 1 base to trimming and J lost 1 base, with 22 bases between them. Germline CDR1 reads SGHTA; CDR2 reads FQGNSA. The CDR3 sequence is CASSLVGRMDGPINYGYTF. CDR3 DNA sequence: TGTGCCAGCAGCTTAGTAGGGAGGATGGACGGGCCAATTAACTATGGCTACACCTTC.

The rearrangement links TRBV4-1 to TRBJ1-4, with 7 bases identical to TRBD1. The CDR3 has 14 amino acids. J gave up 5 bases and V 10 bases, and 10 bases lay outside the gene matches. Germline CDR1 MGHRA, CDR2 YSYEKL. CDR3 loop: CATSLPDRNEKLFF. CDR3 sequence (DNA): TGCGCCACCTCCCTCCCGGACAGGAATGAAAAACTGTTTTTT.

The V and J genes are TRBV20-1 and TRBJ2-3; D not certain. There are 14 residues in the CDR3. The V gene's germline CDR1 is DFQATT and CDR2 SNEGSKA (reference sequence). The V end was cut by 1 base, the J end by 2 bases, with 10 bases between. Written as DNA, the CDR3 is TGCAGTGCTAGAGTCCTATCCTACACAGATACGCAGTATTTT. Protein: CSARVLSYTDTQYF.

The chain combines TRBV14 with TRBJ1-1; possibly TRBD1 for D (6 bases). The V gene lost 0 bases and the J gene lost 4 bases, with 9 bases spanning the gap. CDR1 SGHDN and CDR2 FVKESK come from the germline V gene. The CDR3 totals 14 residues. CDR3 residues: CASSQDPGVTEAFF. CDR3 nucleotide sequence: TGTGCCAGCAGCCAAGACCCAGGGGTCACTGAAGCTTTCTTT.

Details on this clonotype: A much larger clone differs from this one at a single base, so this may be a read error. The chain has TRBV27 and TRBJ2-7, with 8 positions matching TRBD1. Trimming took 5 bases from V and 2 from J; bases not matched to a gene: 2. This CDR3 is built from 13 residues. Germline lookup yields CDR1 MNHEY and CDR2 SMNVEV (reference sequence). The CDR3 spells CASSTTGAYEQYF. CDR3 bases: TGTGCCAGCAGTACGACAGGGGCCTACGAGCAGTACTTC.

The rearrangement uses TRBV28 and TRBJ1-1, with 10 bases aligning to TRBD1. CDR1 MDHEN and CDR2 SYDVKM come from the germline V gene. The CDR3 runs to 14 residues. Trimming removed 5 bases from V and 7 bases from J; junction bases left unmatched: 7. The chain's CDR3 is CASSPPGQGNEAFF. CDR3 nucleotides: TGTGCCAGCAGTCCCCCGGGACAGGGGAATGAAGCTTTCTTT.

This clonotype was counted between two and nine times. The rearrangement joins TRBV7-9 to TRBJ1-3; D is undetermined. The CDR3 extends over 18 amino acids. Trimming removed 5 bases from V and 3 bases from J, with 23 bases in between. Germline assignment: CDR1 SEHNR and CDR2 FQNEAQ (reference sequence). CDR3 DNA sequence: TGTGCCAGCAGCCAGGTTTTAGCCCCGGAGGGCCGTGGAAACACCATATATTTT. It yields the protein CASSQVLAPEGRGNTIYF.

The gene calls are TRBV19 and TRBJ1-1; TRBD1 might be the D (5 bases). In germline, CDR1 is LNHDA, CDR2 SQIVND (reference sequence). Trimming cost V 3 bases and J 6 bases, with 14 bases left between them. The CDR3 is made up of 14 amino acids. The CDR3: CASSIDSGGAEAFF. The CDR3 DNA follows: TGTGCCAGTAGTATCGACTCGGGGGGGGCTGAAGCTTTCTTT.

A note on this clonotype: This sequence may be a read error, since a much larger clone differs from it by one base. The rearrangement uses TRBV7-2 and TRBJ2-5; 7 positions match TRBD1. The germline V gene has CDR1 SGHTA and CDR2 FQGNSA. This CDR3 is 17 amino acids long. Trimming cost V 5 bases and J 4 bases; bases outside gene matches: 16. Here the CDR3 reads CASSLNRGGFILETQYF. The DNA of the CDR3 is TGTGCCAGCAGCCTTAATAGAGGGGGCTTCATTTTAGAGACCCAGTACTTC.

There are a few counts of this clonotype. The chain couples TRBV6-5 to TRBJ2-3; TRBD2 is a possible D gene (6 bases). The CDR3 is made up of 16 amino acids. With 6 bases removed from V and 0 bases from J, the gap between germline ends came to 16 bases. From germline, CDR1 is MNHEY and CDR2 SVGAGI. The CDR3 DNA follows: TGTGCCAGCAGAAACACGCGGAGGGCTAGCACAGATACGCAGTATTTT. Translating gives CASRNTRRASTDTQYF.

Comment on this clonotype: Since the CDR3 does not end with the conserved phenylalanine or tryptophan, this likely comes from a read error. This chain's CDR3 is CASSLVSPGHSYEQYS. The CDR3 region has the DNA TGTGCCAGCAGCTTAGTCAGTCCGGGACACTCCTACGAGCAGTACTCC. The V gene is TRBV7-4, the J gene TRBJ2-7; D is perhaps TRBD1 (6 bases). CDR1 and CDR2 from the germline V gene are SGHVT and SQSDAQ. Trimming removed 1 base at V and 0 bases at J, with 13 bases between. The CDR3 extends over 16 amino acids.

The gene calls are TRBV20-1 and TRBJ1-5; 7 bases match TRBD1. The CDR3 is made up of 12 amino acids. V lost 6 bases and J lost 5; bases outside the gene matches: 4. Germline-derived CDR1 and CDR2 are DFQATT and SNEGSKA (reference sequence). CDR3 residues: CSAPGQDQPQHF. CDR3 DNA sequence: TGCAGTGCCCCTGGACAGGATCAGCCCCAGCATTTT.

The chain has TRBV15 and TRBJ1-6; D not resolved. Germline values: CDR1 LNHNV, CDR2 YYDKDF (reference sequence). The length of the CDR3 is 15 residues. V shed 0 bases and J shed 7 bases, with 10 bases lying between them. The CDR3 DNA reads TGTGCCACCAGCAGAGATGTGTTCGGGAATTCACCCCTCCACTTT. Translation: CATSRDVFGNSPLHF.

There are a few counts of this clonotype. The J gene is TRBJ1-2, the V gene TRBV4-1; 7 bases map to TRBD1. This CDR3 is 16 amino acids long. Germline V gene data show CDR1 as MGHRA and CDR2 as YSYEKL. Germline trimming cut 1 base from V and 3 bases from J; bases unmatched to any gene: 8. DNA of the CDR3: TGCGCCAGCAGCCAAGGTACAGGGGTCGGGTACTATGGCTACACCTTC. Translating gives CASSQGTGVGYYGYTF.

The chain is built from TRBV19 and TRBJ1-5, with TRBD1 as a possible D gene (6 bases). V was cut by 5 bases and J by 5 bases, with 19 bases left in between. Germline CDR1 reads LNHDA; CDR2 reads SQIVND (reference sequence). This CDR3 is 16 amino acids long. The CDR3 bases are TGTGCCAGTAGTTTGGGAAAGTGGGGGCTTGATCAGCCCCAGCATTTT. Its translation: CASSLGKWGLDQPQHF.

In this sample, this clonotype turned up a few times. CDR3 region: CASSSQVFGRGGYNEQFF. CDR3 sequence (DNA): TGTGCCAGCAGTTCCCAGGTTTTCGGGCGGGGGGGCTACAATGAGCAGTTCTTC. The rearrangement links TRBV27 to TRBJ2-1, with TRBD2 identical over 9 bases. Trimming removed 4 bases from V and 3 bases from J; junction bases left unmatched: 13. In germline, CDR1 is MNHEY, CDR2 SMNVEV (reference sequence). The CDR3 is 18 amino acids.